These 6 T cell receptor beta chains were all obtained from the same sample, sequenced in a study of molecular identifiers for immune sequencing clone quantification. Each CDR3 protein gets one entry after TCRdb re-called the PCR reads with MiXCR. The sample carries over 600,000 distinct CDR3 sequences, just under 20% recorded once. What was sequenced was naive CD8+ T cells from blood, with Jurkat cell RNA spiked in. Stated subset: FACS-sorted CD8+CD4-CCR7+CD45RA+ naive T cells. These receptors were taken from a human donor in good health. Some libraries in this study had Jurkat cell RNA spiked in.

In this sample, this clonotype turned up many times. The CDR3 here is CAISEGPGEKLFF. In DNA form, the CDR3 reads TGTGCCATCAGTGAGGGGCCCGGAGAAAAACTGTTTTTT. This sequence joins TRBV10-3 and TRBJ1-4; D remains ambiguous. The V end was cut by 2 bases, the J end by 8 bases, with 9 bases between. The CDR3 is 13 residues long. Germline-derived CDR1 and CDR2 are ENHRY and SYGVKD.

Concerning this clonotype: Since no conserved phenylalanine or tryptophan closes the CDR3, a read error is the likely cause. The genes are TRBV7-9 and TRBJ1-2; D is unclear. The V end lost 1 base, the J end lost 6 bases, and 9 bases lay between the germline ends. Germline V gives CDR1 SEHNR, CDR2 FQNEAQ (reference sequence). The length of the CDR3 is 13 residues. This CDR3 reads CASSLGVLDGYTL. The CDR3 DNA follows: TGTGCCAGCAGCTTAGGGGTATTGGATGGCTACACCCTC.

V usage is TRBV19 and J usage is TRBJ1-2; 7 bases are shared with TRBD1. The CDR3 is 20 amino acids. V shed 0 bases, J shed 0 bases, and the junction held 16 bases outside the gene matches. From germline, CDR1 is LNHDA and CDR2 SQIVND (reference sequence). The CDR3 region is CASSIDWGPSTGDANYGYTF. CDR3 DNA: TGTGCCAGTAGTATAGATTGGGGGCCCTCAACAGGGGACGCTAACTATGGCTACACCTTC.

This clonotype was counted ten times or more. The genes are TRBV20-1 and TRBJ2-5; 7 bases fit TRBD2. CDR3 length: 15 residues. Germline-derived CDR1 and CDR2 are DFQATT and SNEGSKA (reference sequence). V shed 1 base, J shed 0 bases, and the junction held 5 bases outside the gene matches. CDR3 sequence: CSARVGTTYQETQYF. As DNA, the CDR3 is TGCAGTGCTAGAGTCGGGACTACGTACCAAGAGACCCAGTACTTC.

The chain carries TRBV4-1 and TRBJ2-7, with a possible D match to TRBD1 (5 bases). CDR3 size: 14 residues. V shed 5 bases and J shed 1 base, with 12 bases lying between them. Germline V gene sequence: CDR1 MGHRA, CDR2 YSYEKL. This CDR3 is CASSIKDTSYEQYF. The CDR3 DNA reads TGCGCCAGCAGCATAAAGGACACGTCCTACGAGCAGTACTTC.

V gene TRBV9 combines with J gene TRBJ2-5; 7 nucleotides align to TRBD1. With 0 bases clipped from V and 3 bases from J, the junction kept 8 bases outside the gene matches. The CDR3 runs 16 residues. Germline V gene data show CDR1 as SGDLS and CDR2 as YYNGEE. The CDR3 is CASSVDGLDREETQYF. The DNA of the CDR3 is TGTGCCAGCAGCGTAGACGGCCTCGACAGGGAAGAGACCCAGTACTTC.